The clone carrying this TCR beta chain was picked up one time. The sample belongs to a study of OX40 agonist ivuxolimab in advanced cancers. Study details: Patients were dosed with the agonistic anti-OX40 (CD134) antibody ivuxolimab. Dose-escalation subjects each had hepatocellular carcinoma, melanoma, renal cell or head and neck cancer.

V lost 6 bases and J 2 bases, leaving 16 bases between the germline ends. Looked up from germline, CDR1 is MNHEY and CDR2 is SMNVEV (reference sequence). The CDR3 runs 15 residues. Some clones are missing from TCRdb's copy, which holds only in-frame ones; the method was immunoSEQ multiplex PCR. The sample contains roughly 49,000 clones, approximately 87% of which appear only once. This specimen was CD4+ or CD8+ T cells sorted from blood, taken in a trial of the OX40 agonist ivuxolimab. The chain has TRBV27 and TRBJ1-2; possibly TRBD1 for D (6 bases). This receptor was taken from an adult with an advanced solid tumor such as melanoma, head and neck, liver or kidney cancer. The CDR3 sequence: CASSSTGPENYGYTF. CDR3 DNA: TGTGCCAGCAGCTCCACAGGGCCCGAGAACTATGGCTACACCTTC.